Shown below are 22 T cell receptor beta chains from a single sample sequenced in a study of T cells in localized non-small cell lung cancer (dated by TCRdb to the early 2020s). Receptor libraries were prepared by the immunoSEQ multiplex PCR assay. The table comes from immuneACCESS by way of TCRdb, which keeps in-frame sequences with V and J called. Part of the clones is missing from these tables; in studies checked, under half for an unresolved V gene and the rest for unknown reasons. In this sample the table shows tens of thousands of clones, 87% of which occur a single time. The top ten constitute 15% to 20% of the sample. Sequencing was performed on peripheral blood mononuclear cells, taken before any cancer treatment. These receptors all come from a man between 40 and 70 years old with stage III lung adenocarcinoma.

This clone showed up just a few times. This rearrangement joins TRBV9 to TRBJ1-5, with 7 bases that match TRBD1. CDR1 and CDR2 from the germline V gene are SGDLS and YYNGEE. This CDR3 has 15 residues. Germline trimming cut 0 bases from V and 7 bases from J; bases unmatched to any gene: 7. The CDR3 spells CASSVGDRVEQPQHF. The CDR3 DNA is TGTGCCAGCAGCGTAGGAGACAGGGTGGAGCAGCCCCAGCATTTT. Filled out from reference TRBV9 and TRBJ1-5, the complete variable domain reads DSGVTQTPKHLITATGQRVTLRCSPRSGDLSVYWYQQSLDQGLQFLIQYYNGEERAKGNILERFSAQQFPDLHSELNLSSLELGDSALYFCASSVGDRVEQPQHFGDGTRLSIL.

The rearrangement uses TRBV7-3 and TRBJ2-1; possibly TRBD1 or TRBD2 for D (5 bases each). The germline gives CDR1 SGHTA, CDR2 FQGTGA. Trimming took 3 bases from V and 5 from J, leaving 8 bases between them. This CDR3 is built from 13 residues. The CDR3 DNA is TGTGCCAGCAGCTTCGGGACGGACAATGAGCAGTTCTTC. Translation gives CASSFGTDNEQFF.

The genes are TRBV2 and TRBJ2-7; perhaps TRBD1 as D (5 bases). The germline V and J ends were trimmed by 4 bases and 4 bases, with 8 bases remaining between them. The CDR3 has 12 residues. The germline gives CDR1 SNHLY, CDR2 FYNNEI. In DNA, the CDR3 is TGTGCCAGCAGTGGGCAGGGATACGAGCAGTACTTC. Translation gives CASSGQGYEQYF. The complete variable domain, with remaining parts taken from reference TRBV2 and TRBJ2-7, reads EPEVTQTPSHQVTQMGQEVILRCVPISNHLYFYWYRQILGQKVEFLVSFYNNEISEKSEIFDDQFSVERPDGSNFTLKIRSTKLEDSAMYFCASSGQGYEQYFGPGTRLTVT.

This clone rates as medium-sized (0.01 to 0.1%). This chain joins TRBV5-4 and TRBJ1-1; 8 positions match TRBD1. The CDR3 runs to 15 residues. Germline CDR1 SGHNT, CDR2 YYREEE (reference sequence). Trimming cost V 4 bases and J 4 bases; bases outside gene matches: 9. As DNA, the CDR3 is TGTGCCAGCAGCATCAACAGGGGGTTGGGCACTGAAGCTTTCTTT. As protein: CASSINRGLGTEAFF.

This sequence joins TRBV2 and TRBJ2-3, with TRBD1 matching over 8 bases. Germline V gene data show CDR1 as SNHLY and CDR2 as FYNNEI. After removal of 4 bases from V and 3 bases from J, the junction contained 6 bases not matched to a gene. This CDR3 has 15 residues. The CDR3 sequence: CASSGAGGKTDTQYF. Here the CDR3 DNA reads TGTGCCAGCAGTGGAGCAGGGGGCAAGACAGATACGCAGTATTTT.

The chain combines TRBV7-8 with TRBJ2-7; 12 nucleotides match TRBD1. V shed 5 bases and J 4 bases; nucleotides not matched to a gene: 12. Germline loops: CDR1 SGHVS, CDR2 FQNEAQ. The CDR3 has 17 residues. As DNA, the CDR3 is TGTGCCAGCAGCCCACCGATAGGGACAGGGGGCGCGTACGAGCAGTACTTC. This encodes CASSPPIGTGGAYEQYF. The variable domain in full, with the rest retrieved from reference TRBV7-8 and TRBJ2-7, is GAGVSQSPRYKVAKRGQDVALRCDPISGHVSLFWYQQALGQGPEFLTYFQNEAQLDKSGLPSDRFFAERPEGSVSTLKIQRTQQEDSAVYLCASSPPIGTGGAYEQYFGPGTRLTVT.

Written as DNA, the CDR3 is TGCGCCAGCAGCTCGACAGGGGGCGCAGAGACCCAGTACTTC. Residues: CASSSTGGAETQYF. J is TRBJ2-5 and V is TRBV5-1; 10 nucleotides agree with TRBD1. The V gene end was trimmed by 3 bases and the J gene end by 4 bases; junction bases not matched to a gene: 3. CDR1 and CDR2 (germline): SGHRS, YFSETQ. This CDR3 has 14 amino acids.

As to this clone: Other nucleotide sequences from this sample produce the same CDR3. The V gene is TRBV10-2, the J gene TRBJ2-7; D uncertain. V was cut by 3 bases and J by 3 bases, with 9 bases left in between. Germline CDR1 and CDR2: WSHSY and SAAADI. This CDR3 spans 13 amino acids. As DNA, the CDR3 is TGCGCCAGCAGTGAAGGGAACTACTACGAGCAGTACTTC. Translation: CASSEGNYYEQYF.

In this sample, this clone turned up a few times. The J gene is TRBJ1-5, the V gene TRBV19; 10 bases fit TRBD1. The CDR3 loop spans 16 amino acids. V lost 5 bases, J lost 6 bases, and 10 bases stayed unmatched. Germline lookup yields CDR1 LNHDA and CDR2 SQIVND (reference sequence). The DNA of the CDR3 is TGTGCCAGTAGTGTCCCGGACAGGGGGTTGACTCAGCCCCAGCATTTT. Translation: CASSVPDRGLTQPQHF.

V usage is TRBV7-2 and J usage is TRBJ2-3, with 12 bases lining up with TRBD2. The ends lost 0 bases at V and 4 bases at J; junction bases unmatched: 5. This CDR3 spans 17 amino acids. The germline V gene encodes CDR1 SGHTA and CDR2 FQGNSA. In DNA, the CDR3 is TGTGCCAGCAGCTTAGCACTAGCGGGGGGCCTGGCAGATACGCAGTATTTT. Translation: CASSLALAGGLADTQYF.

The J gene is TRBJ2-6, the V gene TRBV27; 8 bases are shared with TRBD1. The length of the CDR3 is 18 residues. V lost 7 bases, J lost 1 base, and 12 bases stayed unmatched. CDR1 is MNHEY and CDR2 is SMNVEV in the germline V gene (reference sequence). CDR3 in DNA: TGTGCCAGCAAACGAGGACAGGGAAGAATGTCTGGGGCCAACGTCCTGACTTTC. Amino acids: CASKRGQGRMSGANVLTF. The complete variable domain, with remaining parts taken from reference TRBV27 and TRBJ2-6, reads EAQVTQNPRYLITVTGKKLTVTCSQNMNHEYMSWYRQDPGLGLRQIYYSMNVEVTDKGDVPEGYKVSRKEKRNFPLILESPSPNQTSLYFCASKRGQGRMSGANVLTFGAGSRLTVL.

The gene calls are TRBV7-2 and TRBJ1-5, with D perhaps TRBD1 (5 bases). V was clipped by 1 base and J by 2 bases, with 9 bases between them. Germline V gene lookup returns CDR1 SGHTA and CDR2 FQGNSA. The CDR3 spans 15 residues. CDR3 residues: CASSLVGTGNQPQHF. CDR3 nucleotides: TGTGCCAGCAGCTTAGTGGGGACGGGCAATCAGCCCCAGCATTTT.

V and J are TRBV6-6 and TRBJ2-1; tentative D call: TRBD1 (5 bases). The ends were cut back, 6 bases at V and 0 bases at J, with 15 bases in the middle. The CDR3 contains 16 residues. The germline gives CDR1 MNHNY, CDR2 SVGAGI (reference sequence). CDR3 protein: CASSFGHPSSYNEQFF. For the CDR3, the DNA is TGTGCCAGCAGCTTTGGACATCCTAGCTCCTACAATGAGCAGTTCTTC.

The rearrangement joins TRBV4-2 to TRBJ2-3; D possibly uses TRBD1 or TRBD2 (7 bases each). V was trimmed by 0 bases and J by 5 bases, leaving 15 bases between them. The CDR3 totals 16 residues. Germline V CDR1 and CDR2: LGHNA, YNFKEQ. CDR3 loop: CASSQDGRGRKDTQYF. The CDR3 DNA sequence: TGTGCCAGCAGCCAAGATGGGAGGGGGCGCAAAGATACGCAGTATTTT.

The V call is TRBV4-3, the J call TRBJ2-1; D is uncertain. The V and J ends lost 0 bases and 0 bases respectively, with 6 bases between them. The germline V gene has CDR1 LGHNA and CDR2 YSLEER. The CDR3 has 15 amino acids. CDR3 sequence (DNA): TGCGCCAGCAGCCAAGACACAAACTCCTACAATGAGCAGTTCTTC. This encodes CASSQDTNSYNEQFF.

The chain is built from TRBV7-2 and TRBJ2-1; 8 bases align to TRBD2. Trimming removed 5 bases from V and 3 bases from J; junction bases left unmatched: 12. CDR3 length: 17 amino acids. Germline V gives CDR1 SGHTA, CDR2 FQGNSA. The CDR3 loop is CASSPSGTSILYNEQFF. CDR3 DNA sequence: TGTGCCAGCAGCCCTAGTGGGACTAGTATCCTCTACAATGAGCAGTTCTTC.

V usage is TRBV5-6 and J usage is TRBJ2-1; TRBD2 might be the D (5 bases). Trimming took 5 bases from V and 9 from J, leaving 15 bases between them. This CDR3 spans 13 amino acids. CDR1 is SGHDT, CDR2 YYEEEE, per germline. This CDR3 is CASSFSRGVEQFF. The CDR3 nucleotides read TGTGCCAGCAGTTTTAGCCGGGGTGTTGAGCAGTTCTTC.

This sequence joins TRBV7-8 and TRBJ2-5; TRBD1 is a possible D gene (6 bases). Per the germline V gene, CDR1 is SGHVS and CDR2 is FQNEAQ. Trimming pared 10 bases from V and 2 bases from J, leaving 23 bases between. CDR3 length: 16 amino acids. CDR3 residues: CATRPSNRAPQETQYF. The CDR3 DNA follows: TGTGCCACCCGGCCGTCGAACAGGGCCCCTCAAGAGACCCAGTACTTC.

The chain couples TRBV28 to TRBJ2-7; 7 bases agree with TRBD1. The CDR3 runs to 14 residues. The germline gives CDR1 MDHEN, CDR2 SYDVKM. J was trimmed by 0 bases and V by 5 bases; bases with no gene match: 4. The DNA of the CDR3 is TGTGCCAGCAGTGGGACAGAAAGCTCCTACGAGCAGTACTTC. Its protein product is CASSGTESSYEQYF. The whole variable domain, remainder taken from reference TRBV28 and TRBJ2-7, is DVKVTQSSRYLVKRTGEKVFLECVQDMDHENMFWYRQDPGLGLRLIYFSYDVKMKEKGDIPEGYSVSREKKERFSLILESASTNQTSMYLCASSGTESSYEQYFGPGTRLTVT.

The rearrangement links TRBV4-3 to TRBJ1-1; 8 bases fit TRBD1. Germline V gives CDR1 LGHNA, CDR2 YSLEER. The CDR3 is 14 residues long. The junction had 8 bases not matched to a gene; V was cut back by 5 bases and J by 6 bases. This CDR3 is CASSNRDRLSEAFF. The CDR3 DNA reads TGCGCCAGCAGCAACCGGGACAGGCTCTCTGAAGCTTTCTTT.

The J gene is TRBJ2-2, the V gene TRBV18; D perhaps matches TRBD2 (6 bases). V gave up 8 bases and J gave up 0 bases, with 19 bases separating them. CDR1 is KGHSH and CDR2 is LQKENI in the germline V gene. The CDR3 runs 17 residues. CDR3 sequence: CASHLSGGSTNTGELFF. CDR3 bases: TGTGCCAGCCATCTGTCCGGGGGATCCACGAACACCGGGGAGCTGTTTTTT.

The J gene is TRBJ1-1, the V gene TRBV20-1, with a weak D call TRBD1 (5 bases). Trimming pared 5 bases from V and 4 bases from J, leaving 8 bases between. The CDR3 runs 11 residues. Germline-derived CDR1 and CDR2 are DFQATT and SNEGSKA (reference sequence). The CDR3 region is CSAAGFTEAFF. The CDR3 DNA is TGCAGTGCTGCAGGGTTCACTGAAGCTTTCTTT.